The T cell receptor (beta chain) under discussion was sequenced for a study of regulatory T cells in long-lasting Graves disease. Germline-derived CDR1 and CDR2 are SGHNT and YYREEE (reference sequence). The CDR3 runs to 16 residues. Trimming took 3 bases from V and 1 from J; bases not matched to a gene: 7. Time point indicated: newly diagnosed GD, antithyroid drugs for less than 3 months. Following extraction of RNA from PBMCs, that RNA was used to make the TCR library. Construction of TCR beta libraries relied on iRepertoire HTBI primers and on Arm-PCR targeting CDR3 regions. TCRdb reprocessed the multiplex PCR reads with MiXCR, giving one entry per CDR3 protein. In the table there are roughly 510,000 distinct CDR3 sequences, roughly 15% of which are singletons. These data were also filed under a second study, of T cells in Graves' hyperthyroidism and ophthalmopathy.

The gene calls are TRBV5-4 and TRBJ2-5; TRBD2 agrees at 9 bases. The clonotype was recovered from a man aged 18 to 30 with Graves disease. The input for sequencing was peripheral blood mononuclear cells (PBMCs), taken at new diagnosis, from a patient treated with antithyroid drugs. The CDR3 DNA reads as TGTGCCAGCAGCTCGGAGGGGCGGGAGGGCCAAGAGACCCAGTACTTC. Translated: CASSSEGREGQETQYF.